One and the same sample provided the 22 T cell receptor beta chains below, sequenced in a study of blood T cells in healthy people across ages. A sample-barcoded 5' primer and a J-beta primer mix were used in a second PCR of about 7 to 12 cycles. TCRdb re-analysed the 5' RACE reads in MiXCR, keeping a single row per CDR3 protein. The sample lists roughly 1.5 million distinct CDR3 sequences, 42% occurring once. Sequenced input: blood. These receptor sequences come from a woman aged 18-29 years in good health.

A note on this clonotype: The junction does not match germline at one end; this may be a read error. This sequence joins TRBV20-1 and TRBJ2-5; TRBD2 aligns across 13 bases. Germline-derived CDR1 and CDR2 are DFQATT and SNEGSKA (reference sequence). The CDR3 is 17 amino acids. The CDR3 DNA reads TGCGGTGCTAGAGGGCTTGGACTAGCGGGAGAAAAAGAGACCCAGTACTTC. Encoded protein: CGARGLGLAGEKETQYF.

This clonotype was recorded once. V is TRBV6-5 and J is TRBJ1-1, with 7 bases matching TRBD1. CDR1 and CDR2 from the germline V gene are MNHEY and SVGAGI. V was clipped by 0 bases and J by 8 bases; unmatched bases: 3. The CDR3 consists of 13 residues. The CDR3 coding sequence is TGTGCCAGCAGTTACTCCTACAGGGGCGAAGCTTTCTTT. Amino acids: CASSYSYRGEAFF.

This chain uses TRBV12-3 or TRBV12-4 with TRBJ2-7; perhaps TRBD2 as D (5 bases). This CDR3 contains 15 residues. With 1 base removed from V and 7 bases from J, the gap between germline ends came to 17 bases. The CDR3 nucleotides are TGTGCCAGCAGTTTAGGAGGGCCCTCCTACAATGAGCAGTACTTC. Translating gives CASSLGGPSYNEQYF.

This clonotype came up a few times. The CDR3 spells CASSGTVIYGYTF. CDR3 nucleotide sequence: TGCGCCAGCAGCGGGACAGTTATCTATGGCTACACCTTC. The chain uses TRBV4-1 and TRBJ1-2; 7 bases map to TRBD1. The ends lost 5 bases at V and 4 bases at J; junction bases unmatched: 4. The CDR3 is 13 residues long. Per germline, CDR1 MGHRA and CDR2 YSYEKL.

This clonotype was seen repeatedly, ten times or more. The rearrangement joins TRBV7-9 to TRBJ2-1, with 9 positions matching TRBD2. The CDR3 length is 16 residues. Germline CDR1 reads SEHNR; CDR2 reads FQNEAQ (reference sequence). V lost 6 bases and J lost 7; bases outside the gene matches: 13. CDR3 amino acids: CASSSLGAGGLNEQFF. For the CDR3, the DNA is TGTGCCAGCAGTTCCTTGGGAGCGGGAGGTTTGAATGAGCAGTTCTTC. Supplemented by reference TRBV7-9 and TRBJ2-1, the full variable domain reads DTGVSQNPRHKITKRGQNVTFRCDPISEHNRLYWYRQTLGQGPEFLTYFQNEAQLEKSRLLSDRFSAERPKGSFSTLEIQRTEQGDSAMYLCASSSLGAGGLNEQFFGPGTRLTVL.

The chain combines TRBV30 with TRBJ2-2; possible D gene TRBD2, 7 bases. Germline V gene data show CDR1 as GTSNPN and CDR2 as SVGIG (reference sequence). The CDR3 contains 15 residues. Trimming stripped 1 base from V and 3 bases from J, with 12 bases between. The CDR3 nucleotides are TGTGCCTGGAGTGGGGCGGGGGCCGACACCGGGGAGCTGTTTTTT. Its translation: CAWSGAGADTGELFF.

In this sample, this clonotype turned up a few times. The chain recombines TRBV20-1 with TRBJ2-7; the D is unclear. The J call is uncertain, as TRBJ2-5 better fits the DNA end. Germline V lookup: CDR1 DFQATT, CDR2 SNEGSKA (reference sequence). The CDR3 extends over 12 amino acids. For the CDR3, the DNA is TGCAGTGCTAGAGAGGCCAGAGAGACCCAGTACTTC. It encodes CSAREARETQYF.

The V and J genes are TRBV20-1 and TRBJ1-1; tentatively, D is TRBD1 (5 bases). The CDR3 is made up of 17 amino acids. Between the trimmed V and J ends, which lost 3 bases and 7 bases, there was a span of 27 bases. Germline V CDR1 and CDR2: DFQATT, SNEGSKA (reference sequence). The CDR3 DNA is TGCAGTGCTAGTCCGACGGGGCAGGGAGGGAGTTGGGGTGAAGCTTTCTTT. Its protein is CSASPTGQGGSWGEAFF.

The chain employs TRBV28 and TRBJ1-2; tentatively, D is TRBD1 (6 bases). The germline V gene has CDR1 MDHEN and CDR2 SYDVKM. Trimming removed 7 bases at V and 4 bases at J, with 19 bases between. The CDR3 has 15 residues. The CDR3 reads CASMAGGIMGYGYTF. The CDR3 DNA is TGTGCCAGCATGGCCGGGGGCATCATGGGCTATGGCTACACCTTC.

Comments on this clonotype: The junction shows a germline mismatch at one end, possibly a read error. The J gene is TRBJ2-1, the V gene TRBV2, with 9 bases identical to TRBD1. The CDR3 is 15 amino acids. Germline loops: CDR1 SNHLY, CDR2 FYNNEI. CDR3 DNA sequence: TGTGCCAGCAGGATAGAAGGGACAGGGTACAATGGGCAGTTCTTC. It is translated as CASRIEGTGYNGQFF.

In this sample, this clonotype turned up once. The chain couples TRBV7-3 to TRBJ2-1, with D perhaps TRBD2 (6 bases). V shed 2 bases and J shed 6 bases, with 14 bases lying between them. Germline V gene lookup returns CDR1 SGHTA and CDR2 FQGTGA. This CDR3 region has 15 residues. The CDR3 reads CASSLLAGRGNEQFF. The CDR3 DNA follows: TGTGCCAGCAGCTTACTTGCGGGACGCGGCAATGAGCAGTTCTTC. Together with reference TRBV7-3 and TRBJ2-1, the CDR3 gives the full variable domain: GAGVSQTPSNKVTEKGKYVELRCDPISGHTALYWYRQSLGQGPEFLIYFQGTGAADDSGLPNDRFFAVRPEGSVSTLKIQRTERGDSAVYLCASSLLAGRGNEQFFGPGTRLTVL.

As to this clonotype: An end of the junction does not agree with germline; a read error may underlie this. The chain employs TRBV4-1 and TRBJ1-4, with 8 bases that match TRBD1. Looked up from germline, CDR1 is MGHRA and CDR2 is YSYEKL. The CDR3 contains 16 residues. DNA for the CDR3: TGCGCCAGCAGCCGAGGACAGGGAGCAACTAATAAAAAACTGTTTTTT. This translates into CASSRGQGATNKKLFF.

This clonotype was found a few times. The chain has TRBV27 and TRBJ1-2; TRBD1 aligns across 7 bases. The CDR3 consists of 16 residues. V was pared by 3 bases and J by 4 bases, with 11 bases of the junction left unmatched. From germline, CDR1 is MNHEY and CDR2 SMNVEV (reference sequence). CDR3 residues: CASSFRRGRGSYGYTF. The CDR3 DNA reads as TGTGCCAGCAGTTTTCGTAGGGGGCGAGGGTCCTATGGCTACACCTTC.

The sample holds many counts of this clonotype. The chain couples TRBV6-5 to TRBJ2-1, with D uncertain. The germline V gene has CDR1 MNHEY and CDR2 SVGAGI. The V and J ends lost 2 bases and 6 bases respectively, with 11 bases between them. The length of the CDR3 is 14 residues. The CDR3 protein is CASSYAGASNEQFF. The CDR3 DNA follows: TGTGCCAGCAGTTACGCCGGCGCCAGCAATGAGCAGTTCTTC.

The table lists this clonotype with a few counts. This chain links TRBV7-9 with TRBJ2-5, with unresolved D. The CDR3 totals 14 residues. The V and J ends lost 1 base and 4 bases respectively, with 10 bases between them. Germline loops: CDR1 SEHNR, CDR2 FQNEAQ (reference sequence). CDR3: CASSLVISLETQYF. CDR3 nucleotides: TGTGCCAGCAGCTTAGTAATTTCTCTAGAGACCCAGTACTTC.

V gene TRBV4-3 combines with J gene TRBJ1-2; D is undetermined. V was pared by 0 bases and J by 3 bases, with 14 bases between. The germline V gene encodes CDR1 LGHNA and CDR2 YSLEER. The CDR3 loop spans 16 amino acids. The CDR3 here is CASSQDWARSYYGYTF. CDR3 coding DNA: TGCGCCAGCAGCCAAGATTGGGCGAGGAGTTACTATGGCTACACCTTC.

This clonotype was seen once. The V call is TRBV10-3, the J call TRBJ2-7; D is ambiguous. V was cut by 3 bases and J by 1 base, with 10 bases left in between. The CDR3 contains 14 residues. Germline V lookup: CDR1 ENHRY, CDR2 SYGVKD. This CDR3 reads CAISDAQRSYEQYF. CDR3 DNA: TGTGCCATCAGTGACGCCCAGAGGTCCTACGAGCAGTACTTC.

This clonotype occurred a few times. The chain joins TRBV4-3 to TRBJ2-1; 7 bases are shared with TRBD2. V trimming: 2 bases; J trimming: 0 bases; junction bases outside the gene matches: 10. There are 18 residues in the CDR3. CDR1 and CDR2 from the germline V gene are LGHNA and YSLEER. The CDR3 DNA reads TGCGCCAGCAGCCAAAAGGGTCGGGCGGGGGACTCCTACAATGAGCAGTTCTTC. Protein product: CASSQKGRAGDSYNEQFF.

The rearrangement links TRBV13 to TRBJ2-7; D is undetermined. The CDR3 has 16 amino acids. Germline CDR1 and CDR2: PRHDT and FYEKMQ (reference sequence). The V and J ends lost 1 base and 0 bases respectively, with 13 bases between them. CDR3 sequence reads: CASSLEVVPNSYEQYF. CDR3 DNA sequence: TGTGCCAGCAGCTTAGAAGTAGTTCCAAACTCCTACGAGCAGTACTTC.

The sample holds one count of this clonotype. V gene TRBV5-1 combines with J gene TRBJ2-3; weak D call: TRBD1 (5 bases). V was clipped by 0 bases and J by 5 bases, with 13 bases between them. This CDR3 has 15 amino acids. CDR1 and CDR2 from the germline V gene are SGHRS and YFSETQ. CDR3 loop: CASSLDLVGRDTQYF. As DNA, the CDR3 is TGCGCCAGCAGCTTGGATCTAGTGGGGCGAGATACGCAGTATTTT.

V is TRBV6-5 and J is TRBJ2-1; D unresolved. V was shortened by 0 bases and J by 8 bases, with 11 bases between the two germline ends. In germline, CDR1 is MNHEY, CDR2 SVGAGI. The CDR3 has 14 residues. The CDR3 DNA sequence: TGTGCCAGCAGTTACTCATACTCCCCCGATGAGCAGTTCTTC. Protein: CASSYSYSPDEQFF.

The V and J genes are TRBV10-2 and TRBJ2-4; the D gene is possibly TRBD1 (5 bases). Germline assignment: CDR1 WSHSY and CDR2 SAAADI. Between the trimmed V and J ends, which lost 7 bases and 1 base, there was a span of 11 bases. The CDR3 loop spans 14 amino acids. In DNA form, the CDR3 reads TGCGCCAGCATGGACACAGATGCCAAAAACATTCAGTACTTC. It codes for CASMDTDAKNIQYF.